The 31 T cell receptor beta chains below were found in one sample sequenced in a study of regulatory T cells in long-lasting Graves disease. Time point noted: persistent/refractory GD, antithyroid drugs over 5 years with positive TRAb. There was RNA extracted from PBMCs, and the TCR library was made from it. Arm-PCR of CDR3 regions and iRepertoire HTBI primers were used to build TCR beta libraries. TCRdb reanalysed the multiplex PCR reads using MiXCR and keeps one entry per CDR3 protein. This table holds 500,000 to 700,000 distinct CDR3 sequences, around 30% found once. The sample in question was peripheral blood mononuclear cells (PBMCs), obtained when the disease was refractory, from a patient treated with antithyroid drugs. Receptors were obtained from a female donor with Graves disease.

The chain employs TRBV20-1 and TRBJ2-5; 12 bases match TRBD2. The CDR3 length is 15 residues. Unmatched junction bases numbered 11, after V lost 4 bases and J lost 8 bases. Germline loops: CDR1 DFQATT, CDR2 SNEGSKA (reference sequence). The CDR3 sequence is CSATPPGLAGRTQYF. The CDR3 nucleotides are TGCAGTGCTACCCCCCCGGGACTAGCGGGTCGTACCCAGTACTTC.

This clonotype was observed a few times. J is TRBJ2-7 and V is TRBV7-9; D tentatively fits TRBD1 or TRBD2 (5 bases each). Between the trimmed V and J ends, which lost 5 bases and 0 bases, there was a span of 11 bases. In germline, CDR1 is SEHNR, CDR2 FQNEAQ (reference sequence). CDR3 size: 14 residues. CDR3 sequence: CASSGDGFSYEQYF. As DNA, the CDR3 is TGTGCCAGCAGCGGGGACGGTTTCTCCTACGAGCAGTACTTC. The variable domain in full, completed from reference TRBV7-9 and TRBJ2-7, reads DTGVSQNPRHKITKRGQNVTFRCDPISEHNRLYWYRQTLGQGPEFLTYFQNEAQLEKSRLLSDRFSAERPKGSFSTLEIQRTEQGDSAMYLCASSGDGFSYEQYFGPGTRLTVT.

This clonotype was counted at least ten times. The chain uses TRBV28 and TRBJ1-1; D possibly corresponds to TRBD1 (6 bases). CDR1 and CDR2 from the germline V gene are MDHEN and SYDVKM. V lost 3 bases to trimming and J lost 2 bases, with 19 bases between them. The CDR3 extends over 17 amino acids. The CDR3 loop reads CASSFGSGGRFNTEAFF. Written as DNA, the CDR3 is TGTGCCAGCAGTTTTGGGTCGGGGGGCAGATTTAACACTGAAGCTTTCTTT.

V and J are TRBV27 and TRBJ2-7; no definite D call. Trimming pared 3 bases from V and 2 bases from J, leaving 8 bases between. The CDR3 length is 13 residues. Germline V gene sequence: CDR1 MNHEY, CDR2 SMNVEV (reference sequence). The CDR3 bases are TGTGCCAGCAGTTTTGTAGGGACCTACGAGCAGTACTTC. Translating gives CASSFVGTYEQYF.

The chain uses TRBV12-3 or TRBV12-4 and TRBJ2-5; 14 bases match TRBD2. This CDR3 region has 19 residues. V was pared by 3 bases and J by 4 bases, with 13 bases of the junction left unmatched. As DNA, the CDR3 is TGTGCCAGCAGTTTTTTTGGCGGGACTAGCGGGAGTCGACCAGAGACCCAGTACTTC. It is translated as CASSFFGGTSGSRPETQYF.

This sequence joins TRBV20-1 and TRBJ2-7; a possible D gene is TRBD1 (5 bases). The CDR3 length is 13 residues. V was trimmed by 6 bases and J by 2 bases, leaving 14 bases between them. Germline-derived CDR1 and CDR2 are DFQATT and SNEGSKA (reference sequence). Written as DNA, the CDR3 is TGCAGTGCCCGCGTATCAGGGCCCTACGAGCAGTACTTC. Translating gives CSARVSGPYEQYF.

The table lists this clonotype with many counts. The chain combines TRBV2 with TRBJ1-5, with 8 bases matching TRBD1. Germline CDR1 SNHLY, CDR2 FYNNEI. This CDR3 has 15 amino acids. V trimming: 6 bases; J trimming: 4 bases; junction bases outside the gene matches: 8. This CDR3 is CASRGGQVINQPQHF. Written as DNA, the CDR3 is TGTGCCAGCAGAGGGGGACAGGTAATAAATCAGCCCCAGCATTTT.

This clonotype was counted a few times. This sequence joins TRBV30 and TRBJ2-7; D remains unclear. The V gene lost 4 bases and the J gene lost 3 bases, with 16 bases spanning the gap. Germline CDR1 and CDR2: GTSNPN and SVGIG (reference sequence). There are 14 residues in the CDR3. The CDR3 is CAWTLGWGNYEQYF. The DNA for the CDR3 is TGTGCCTGGACCCTTGGGTGGGGTAACTACGAGCAGTACTTC.

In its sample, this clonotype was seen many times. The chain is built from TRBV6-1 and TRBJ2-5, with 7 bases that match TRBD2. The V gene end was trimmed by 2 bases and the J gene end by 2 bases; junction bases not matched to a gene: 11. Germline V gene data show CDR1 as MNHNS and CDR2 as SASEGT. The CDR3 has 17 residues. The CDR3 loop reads CASSEFFQGGGQETQYF. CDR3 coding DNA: TGTGCCAGCAGTGAATTCTTCCAGGGCGGGGGACAAGAGACCCAGTACTTC.

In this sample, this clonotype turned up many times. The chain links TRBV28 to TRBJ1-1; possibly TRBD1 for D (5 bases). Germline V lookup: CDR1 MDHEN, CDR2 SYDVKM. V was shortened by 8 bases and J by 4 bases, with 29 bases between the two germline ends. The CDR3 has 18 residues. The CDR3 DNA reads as TGTGCCAGCCTCACATTTCCCGGGACTGTCACGGGCGGCACTGAAGCTTTCTTT. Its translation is CASLTFPGTVTGGTEAFF.

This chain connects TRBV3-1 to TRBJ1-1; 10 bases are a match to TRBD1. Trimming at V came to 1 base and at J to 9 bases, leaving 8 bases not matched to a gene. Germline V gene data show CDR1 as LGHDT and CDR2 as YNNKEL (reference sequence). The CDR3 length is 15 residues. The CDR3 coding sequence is TGTGCCAGCAGCCAAGTAGCGACAGGGGGCGGTAAAGCTTTCTTT. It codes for CASSQVATGGGKAFF.

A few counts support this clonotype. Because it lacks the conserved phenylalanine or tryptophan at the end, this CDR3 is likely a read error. CDR3: CSALLQARGTQYL. The CDR3 coding sequence is TGCAGTGCTCTTCTACAGGCACGGGGGACCCAGTACCTC. V gene TRBV20-1 combines with J gene TRBJ2-5; the D gene could be TRBD1 or TRBD2 (5 bases each). CDR1 is DFQATT, CDR2 SNEGSKA, per germline (reference sequence). V gave up 5 bases and J gave up 7 bases, with 17 bases separating them. The CDR3 is 13 amino acids.

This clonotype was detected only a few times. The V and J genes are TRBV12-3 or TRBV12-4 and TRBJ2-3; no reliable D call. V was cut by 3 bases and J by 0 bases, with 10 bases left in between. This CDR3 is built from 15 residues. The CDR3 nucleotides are TGTGCCAGCAGTTTGGGTAGCAGAAGCACAGATACGCAGTATTTT. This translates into CASSLGSRSTDTQYF.

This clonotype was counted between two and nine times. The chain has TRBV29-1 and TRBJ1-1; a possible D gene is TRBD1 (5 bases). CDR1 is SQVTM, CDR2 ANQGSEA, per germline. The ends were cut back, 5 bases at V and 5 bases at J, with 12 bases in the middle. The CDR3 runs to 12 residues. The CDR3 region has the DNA TGCAGCGTTAACAAGGGACCTACTGAAGCTTTCTTT. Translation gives CSVNKGPTEAFF.

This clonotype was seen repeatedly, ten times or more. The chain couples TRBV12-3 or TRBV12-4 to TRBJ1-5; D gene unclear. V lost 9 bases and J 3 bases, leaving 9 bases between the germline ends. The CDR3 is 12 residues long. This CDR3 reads CASAEDNQPQHF. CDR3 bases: TGTGCCAGTGCGGAGGACAATCAGCCCCAGCATTTT.

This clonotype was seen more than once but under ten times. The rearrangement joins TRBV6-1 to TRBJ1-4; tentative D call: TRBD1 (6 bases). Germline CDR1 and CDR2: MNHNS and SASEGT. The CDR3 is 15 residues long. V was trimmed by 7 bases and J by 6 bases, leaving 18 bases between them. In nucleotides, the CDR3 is TGTGCCAGCACCCCTCGGGGGGGGCGGGATGAAAAACTGTTTTTT. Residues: CASTPRGGRDEKLFF.

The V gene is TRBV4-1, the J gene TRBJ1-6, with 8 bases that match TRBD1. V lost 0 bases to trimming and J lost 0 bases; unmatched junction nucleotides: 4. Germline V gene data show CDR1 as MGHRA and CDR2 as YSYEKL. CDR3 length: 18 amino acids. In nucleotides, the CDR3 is TGCGCCAGCAGCCAAGATGACAGGGGAAGCTCCTATAATTCACCCCTCCACTTT. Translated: CASSQDDRGSSYNSPLHF.

CDR3 in amino acids: CASSPGLAGGDTGELFF. Written as DNA, the CDR3 is TGCGCCAGCAGCCCTGGACTAGCGGGAGGGGACACCGGGGAGCTGTTTTTT. The rearrangement links TRBV5-1 to TRBJ2-2; 15 bases are a match to TRBD2. Germline V gene sequence: CDR1 SGHRS, CDR2 YFSETQ. The CDR3 loop spans 17 amino acids. V dropped 4 bases and J dropped 3; count of bases not matched to a gene: 4.

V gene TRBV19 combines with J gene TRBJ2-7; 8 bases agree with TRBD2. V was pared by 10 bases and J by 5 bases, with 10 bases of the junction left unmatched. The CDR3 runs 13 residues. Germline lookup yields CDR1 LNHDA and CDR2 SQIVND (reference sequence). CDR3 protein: CAITGLETDEQYF. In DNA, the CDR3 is TGTGCCATTACGGGACTAGAAACAGACGAGCAGTACTTC.

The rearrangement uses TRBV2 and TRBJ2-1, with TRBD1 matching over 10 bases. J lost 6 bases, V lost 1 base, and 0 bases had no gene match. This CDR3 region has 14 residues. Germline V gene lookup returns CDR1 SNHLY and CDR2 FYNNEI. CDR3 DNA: TGTGCCAGCAGTGAAGGGGACAGGGGCAATGAGCAGTTCTTC. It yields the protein CASSEGDRGNEQFF.

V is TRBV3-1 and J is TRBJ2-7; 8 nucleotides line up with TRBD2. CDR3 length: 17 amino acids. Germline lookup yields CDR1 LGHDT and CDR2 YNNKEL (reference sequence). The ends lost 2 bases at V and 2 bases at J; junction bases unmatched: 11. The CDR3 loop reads CASSQTARGGVPYEQYF. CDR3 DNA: TGTGCCAGCAGCCAAACGGCCCGGGGGGGCGTCCCCTACGAGCAGTACTTC.

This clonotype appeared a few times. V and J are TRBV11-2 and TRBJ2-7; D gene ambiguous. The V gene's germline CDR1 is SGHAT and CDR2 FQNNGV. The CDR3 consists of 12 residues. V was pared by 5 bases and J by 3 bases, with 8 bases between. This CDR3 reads CASSAKYYEQYF. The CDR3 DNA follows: TGTGCCAGCAGCGCCAAGTACTACGAGCAGTACTTC.

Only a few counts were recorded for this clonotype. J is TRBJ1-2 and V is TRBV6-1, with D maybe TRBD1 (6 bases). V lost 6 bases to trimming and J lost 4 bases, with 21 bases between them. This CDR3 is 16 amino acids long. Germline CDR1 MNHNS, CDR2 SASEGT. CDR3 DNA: TGTGCCAGCAGCCTCGGAGGGGGGGCGTTACTCTATGGCTACACCTTC. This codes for CASSLGGGALLYGYTF.

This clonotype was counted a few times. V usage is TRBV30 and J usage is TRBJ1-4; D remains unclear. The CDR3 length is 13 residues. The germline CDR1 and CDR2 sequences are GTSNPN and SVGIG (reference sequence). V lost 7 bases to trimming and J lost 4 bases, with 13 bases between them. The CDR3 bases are TGTGCCTATCTATCGGACGGTAATGAAAAACTGTTTTTT. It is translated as CAYLSDGNEKLFF.

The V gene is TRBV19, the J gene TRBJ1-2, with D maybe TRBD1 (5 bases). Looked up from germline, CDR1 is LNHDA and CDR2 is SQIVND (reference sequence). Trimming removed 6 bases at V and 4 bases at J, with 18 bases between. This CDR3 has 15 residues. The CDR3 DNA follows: TGTGCCAGTAGCCTAAAGTGGGGCAGCTCCTATGGCTACACCTTC. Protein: CASSLKWGSSYGYTF.

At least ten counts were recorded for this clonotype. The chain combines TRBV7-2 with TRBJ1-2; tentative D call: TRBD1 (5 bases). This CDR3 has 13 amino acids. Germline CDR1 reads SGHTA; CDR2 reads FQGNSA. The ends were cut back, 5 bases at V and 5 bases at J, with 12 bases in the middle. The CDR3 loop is CASSIQGRYGYTF. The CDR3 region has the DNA TGTGCCAGCAGCATCCAGGGTCGGTATGGCTACACCTTC.

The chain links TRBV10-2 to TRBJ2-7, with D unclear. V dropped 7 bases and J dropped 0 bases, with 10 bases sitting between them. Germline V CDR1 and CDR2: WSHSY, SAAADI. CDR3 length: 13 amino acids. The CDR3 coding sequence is TGCGCCAGCAACGGCGGAAGCTCCTACGAGCAGTACTTC. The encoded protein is CASNGGSSYEQYF.

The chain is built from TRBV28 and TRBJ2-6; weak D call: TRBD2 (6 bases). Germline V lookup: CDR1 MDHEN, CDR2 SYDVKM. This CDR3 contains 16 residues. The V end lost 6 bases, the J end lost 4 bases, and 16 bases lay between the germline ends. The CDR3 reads CASSRGGVGGANVLTF. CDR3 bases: TGTGCCAGCAGCCGAGGAGGGGTCGGGGGGGCCAACGTCCTGACTTTC.

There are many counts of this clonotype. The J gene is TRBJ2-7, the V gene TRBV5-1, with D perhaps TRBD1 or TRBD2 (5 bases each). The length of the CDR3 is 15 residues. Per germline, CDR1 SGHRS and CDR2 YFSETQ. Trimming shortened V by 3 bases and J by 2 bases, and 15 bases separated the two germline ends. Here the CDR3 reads CASSSLGDGPYEQYF. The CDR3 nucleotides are TGCGCCAGCAGCTCCTTAGGGGACGGACCCTACGAGCAGTACTTC.

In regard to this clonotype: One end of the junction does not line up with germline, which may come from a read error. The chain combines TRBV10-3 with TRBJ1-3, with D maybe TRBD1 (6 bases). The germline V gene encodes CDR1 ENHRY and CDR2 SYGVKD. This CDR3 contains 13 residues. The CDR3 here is CAISGTSGSTIYF. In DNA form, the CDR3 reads TGTGCCATCAGCGGGACATCAGGAAGCACCATATATTTT.

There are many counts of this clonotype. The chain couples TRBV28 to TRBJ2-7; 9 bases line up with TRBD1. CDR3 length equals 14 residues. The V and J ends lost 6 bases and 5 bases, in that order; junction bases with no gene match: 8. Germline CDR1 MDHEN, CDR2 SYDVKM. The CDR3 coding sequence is TGTGCCAGCAGCGGGAGTAGGACAGGGGACGAGCAGTACTTC. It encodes CASSGSRTGDEQYF. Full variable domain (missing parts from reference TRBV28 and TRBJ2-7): DVKVTQSSRYLVKRTGEKVFLECVQDMDHENMFWYRQDPGLGLRLIYFSYDVKMKEKGDIPEGYSVSREKKERFSLILESASTNQTSMYLCASSGSRTGDEQYFGPGTRLTVT.